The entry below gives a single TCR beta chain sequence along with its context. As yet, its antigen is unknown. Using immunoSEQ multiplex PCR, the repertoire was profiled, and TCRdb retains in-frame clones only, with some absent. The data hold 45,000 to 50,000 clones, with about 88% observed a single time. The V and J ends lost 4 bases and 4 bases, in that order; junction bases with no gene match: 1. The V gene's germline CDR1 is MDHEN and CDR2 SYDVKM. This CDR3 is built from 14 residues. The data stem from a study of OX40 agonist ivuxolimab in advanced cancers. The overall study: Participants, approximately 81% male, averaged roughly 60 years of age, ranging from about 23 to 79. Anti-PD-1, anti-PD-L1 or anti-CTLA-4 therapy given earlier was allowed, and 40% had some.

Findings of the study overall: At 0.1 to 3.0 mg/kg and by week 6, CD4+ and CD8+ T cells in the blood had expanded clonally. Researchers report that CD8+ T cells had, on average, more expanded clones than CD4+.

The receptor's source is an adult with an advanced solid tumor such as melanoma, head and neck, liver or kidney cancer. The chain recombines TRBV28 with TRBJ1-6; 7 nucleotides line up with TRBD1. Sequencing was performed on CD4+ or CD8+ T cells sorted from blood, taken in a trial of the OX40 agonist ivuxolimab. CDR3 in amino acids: CASSWTGYNSPLHF. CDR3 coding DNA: TGTGCCAGCAGTTGGACAGGTTATAATTCACCCCTCCACTTT. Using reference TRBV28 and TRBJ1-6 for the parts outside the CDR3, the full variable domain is DVKVTQSSRYLVKRTGEKVFLECVQDMDHENMFWYRQDPGLGLRLIYFSYDVKMKEKGDIPEGYSVSREKKERFSLILESASTNQTSMYLCASSWTGYNSPLHFGNGTRLTVT.